The 22 T cell receptor beta chains below were found in one sample sequenced in a study of T cell responses to AZD1222 COVID-19 vaccine. Assay: immunoSEQ multiplex PCR; the TCRdb copy retains only in-frame clones and omits some. The sample has about 140,000 clones; roughly 90% are singletons. The sample was peripheral blood, taken on day 0 of AZD1222 vaccination. Source of these receptors: an adult in good health.

The V call is TRBV5-5, the J call TRBJ2-7, with D unclear. Germline loops: CDR1 SGHKS, CDR2 YYEKEE (reference sequence). Trimming left V 2 bases short and J 5 bases short, with 11 bases between. The CDR3 is made up of 13 amino acids. CDR3 region: CASSFRLSNEQYF. The DNA for the CDR3 is TGTGCCAGCAGCTTTAGACTGAGCAACGAGCAGTACTTC.

The chain has TRBV27 and TRBJ1-2; D may be TRBD1 (6 bases). V dropped 4 bases and J dropped 6 bases, with 15 bases sitting between them. From germline, CDR1 is MNHEY and CDR2 SMNVEV (reference sequence). This CDR3 comprises 14 residues. CDR3 loop: CASSWGGAMDGYTF. CDR3 sequence (DNA): TGTGCCAGCAGTTGGGGGGGCGCGATGGATGGCTACACCTTC.

This clone turned up a few times. The chain joins TRBV6-5 to TRBJ2-1, with 7 positions matching TRBD2. This CDR3 is 13 amino acids long. With V trimmed by 8 bases and J by 3 bases, 4 bases remained unmatched. Per the germline V gene, CDR1 is MNHEY and CDR2 is SVGAGI. CDR3 nucleotides: TGTGCCAGCGGGGGGGAGGGCTACAATGAGCAGTTCTTC. Its translation: CASGGEGYNEQFF.

This chain joins TRBV9 and TRBJ2-6; D is ambiguous. The CDR3 is made up of 18 amino acids. Germline V CDR1 and CDR2: SGDLS, YYNGEE. V gave up 4 bases and J gave up 3 bases, with 20 bases separating them. The CDR3 nucleotides read TGTGCCAGCAGCCCAAGGTCATTAAGGGCGAGTGGGGCCAACGTCCTGACTTTC. Its translation is CASSPRSLRASGANVLTF.

This chain uses TRBV6-2 or TRBV6-3 with TRBJ2-5, with D hard to call. The CDR3 contains 11 residues. V was pared by 5 bases and J by 7 bases, with 8 bases between. CDR1 is MNHEY and CDR2 is SVGEGT in the germline V gene. CDR3 bases: TGTGCCAGCAGTAGGATGGGGACCCAGTACTTC. Protein product: CASSRMGTQYF.

This clone was detected a few times. The chain combines TRBV2 with TRBJ2-2; TRBD2 aligns across 11 bases. CDR1 and CDR2 (germline): SNHLY, FYNNEI. Unmatched junction bases numbered 6, after V lost 6 bases and J lost 6 bases. The CDR3 runs to 15 residues. CDR3 residues: CASRVTSGRSGELFF. CDR3 bases: TGTGCCAGCAGGGTTACTAGCGGGAGATCCGGGGAGCTGTTTTTT.

The chain employs TRBV5-1 and TRBJ1-1; no firm D call. V was trimmed by 7 bases and J by 0 bases, leaving 19 bases between them. This CDR3 is 16 amino acids long. Germline-derived CDR1 and CDR2 are SGHRS and YFSETQ. CDR3 nucleotide sequence: TGCGCCAGCCCACTTCCCCCGATATCCATGAACACTGAAGCTTTCTTT. Translated, it gives CASPLPPISMNTEAFF.

The gene calls are TRBV7-9 and TRBJ2-1; 11 bases fit TRBD1. The CDR3 contains 16 residues. V dropped 3 bases and J dropped 8; count of bases not matched to a gene: 9. Germline V CDR1 and CDR2: SEHNR, FQNEAQ (reference sequence). The CDR3: CASSLTGQGAGDEQFF. The CDR3 region has the DNA TGTGCCAGCAGCTTGACAGGACAGGGGGCAGGGGATGAGCAGTTCTTC.

This chain joins TRBV5-5 and TRBJ1-2; 7 bases are a match to TRBD1. With V trimmed by 4 bases and J by 1 base, 7 bases remained unmatched. CDR1 SGHKS and CDR2 YYEKEE come from the germline V gene (reference sequence). This CDR3 spans 15 amino acids. The CDR3 loop reads CASSPQTGFNYGYTF. Here the CDR3 DNA reads TGTGCCAGCAGCCCCCAGACAGGGTTTAACTATGGCTACACCTTC.

The chain uses TRBV5-1 and TRBJ2-3; 9 bases are a match to TRBD2. The J segment lost 3 bases and the V segment lost 1 base, leaving 9 bases of the junction unmatched. Germline V gene sequence: CDR1 SGHRS, CDR2 YFSETQ. This CDR3 comprises 17 residues. The DNA for the CDR3 is TGCGCCAGCAGCTTGATAAGCGGGAGGCCGGGGACAGATACGCAGTATTTT. As protein: CASSLISGRPGTDTQYF.

The V and J genes are TRBV6-1 and TRBJ1-4, with D unclear. The CDR3 sequence is 13 residues long. Per germline, CDR1 MNHNS and CDR2 SASEGT. V dropped 0 bases and J dropped 4 bases, with 3 bases sitting between them. CDR3 sequence: CASSEADNEKLFF. CDR3 nucleotides: TGTGCCAGCAGTGAAGCGGATAATGAAAAACTGTTTTTT.

The V and J genes are TRBV18 and TRBJ2-1; the match to TRBD1 covers 10 bases. This CDR3 comprises 13 residues. The ends lost 4 bases at V and 10 bases at J; junction bases unmatched: 4. Germline values: CDR1 KGHSH, CDR2 LQKENI. CDR3: CASSRQGAREQFF. The CDR3 region has the DNA TGTGCCAGCTCACGACAGGGGGCGAGGGAGCAGTTCTTC. Looking up the rest from reference TRBV18 and TRBJ2-1 gives the full variable domain: NAGVMQNPRHLVRRRGQEARLRCSPMKGHSHVYWYRQLPEEGLKFMVYLQKENIIDESGMPKERFSAEFPKEGPSILRIQQVVRGDSAAYFCASSRQGAREQFFGPGTRLTVL.

The chain links TRBV3-1 (or the pseudogene TRBV3-2) to TRBJ2-5; possible D gene TRBD2, 6 bases. Germline V gene data show CDR1 as LGHDT and CDR2 as YNNKEL (reference sequence). V dropped 4 bases and J dropped 5 bases, with 14 bases sitting between them. There are 14 residues in the CDR3. In DNA form, the CDR3 reads TGTGCCAGCAGCCCGACGGGAGTCCGGGAGACCCAGTACTTC. Translation: CASSPTGVRETQYF.

The chain links TRBV5-6 to TRBJ1-1; possible D gene TRBD1, 6 bases. The germline V gene encodes CDR1 SGHDT and CDR2 YYEEEE. Deletions cut 3 bases from V and 3 bases from J, with 12 bases between. The CDR3 loop spans 14 amino acids. The CDR3 here is CASSWGGSDTEAFF. The CDR3 nucleotides are TGTGCCAGCAGCTGGGGGGGCAGCGACACTGAAGCTTTCTTT.

J is TRBJ2-1 and V is TRBV6-6, with 8 bases lining up with TRBD1. Germline V CDR1 and CDR2: MNHNY, SVGAGI (reference sequence). The CDR3 runs to 12 residues. V shed 4 bases, J shed 12 bases, and the junction held 5 bases outside the gene matches. Written as DNA, the CDR3 is TGTGCCAGCAGTTCCCAGGGGACAGGGCAGTTCTTC. It is translated as CASSSQGTGQFF.

The chain recombines TRBV6-5 with TRBJ1-1; perhaps TRBD1 as D (6 bases). The V end lost 2 bases, the J end lost 4 bases, and 11 bases lay between the germline ends. The CDR3 is 14 amino acids. CDR1 is MNHEY, CDR2 SVGAGI, per germline. Here the CDR3 DNA reads TGTGCCAGCAGTTACGTGGCAGGGGCCACTGAAGCTTTCTTT. Encoded protein: CASSYVAGATEAFF.

The chain recombines TRBV30 with TRBJ2-5, with no clear D. Trimming removed 3 bases at V and 2 bases at J, with 13 bases between. CDR3 length: 14 amino acids. Germline CDR1 and CDR2: GTSNPN and SVGIG (reference sequence). The CDR3 nucleotides are TGTGCCTGGAGATCTCTGTGGGGACAAGAGACCCAGTACTTC. Translation gives CAWRSLWGQETQYF.

V usage is TRBV7-9 and J usage is TRBJ2-3; TRBD2 might be the D (5 bases). Germline CDR1 is SEHNR and CDR2 is FQNEAQ (reference sequence). Between the trimmed V and J ends, which lost 5 bases and 0 bases, there was a span of 18 bases. The CDR3 totals 17 residues. The CDR3 nucleotides are TGTGCCAGCAGCCCTCGGCGGGCAGCCTTTAGCACAGATACGCAGTATTTT. Protein: CASSPRRAAFSTDTQYF.

The V and J genes are TRBV6-6 and TRBJ2-3; D uncertain. V was cut by 2 bases and J by 3 bases, with 6 bases left in between. Germline values: CDR1 MNHNY, CDR2 SVGAGI (reference sequence). The CDR3 totals 13 residues. CDR3 DNA sequence: TGTGCCAGCAGTTACGGAGAGACAGATACGCAGTATTTT. Translating it yields CASSYGETDTQYF.

The chain is built from TRBV20-1 and TRBJ2-1, with 7 bases fitting TRBD2. The J segment lost 6 bases and the V segment lost 3 bases, leaving 14 bases of the junction unmatched. The germline CDR1 and CDR2 sequences are DFQATT and SNEGSKA (reference sequence). The CDR3 extends over 16 amino acids. Written as DNA, the CDR3 is TGCAGTGCTAGTGACTTCACTAGGGCGGGAGTCAATGAGCAGTTCTTC. It translates to CSASDFTRAGVNEQFF.

This clone was detected only once. The rearrangement joins TRBV6-5 to TRBJ2-7; possible D gene TRBD2, 6 bases. The V end was cut by 2 bases, the J end by 2 bases, with 10 bases between. The CDR3 covers 14 residues. Germline assignment: CDR1 MNHEY and CDR2 SVGAGI. The chain's CDR3 is CASSYNRETYEQYF. Written as DNA, the CDR3 is TGTGCCAGCAGTTACAACCGGGAGACCTACGAGCAGTACTTC.

Only a few counts were recorded for this clone. The V gene is TRBV5-5, the J gene TRBJ2-2, with D uncertain. V lost 2 bases and J lost 1, with 12 bases in between. Per germline, CDR1 SGHKS and CDR2 YYEKEE (reference sequence). The CDR3 length is 16 residues. The CDR3 DNA reads TGTGCCAGCAGCTTCATGGACGGCCTGAACACCGGGGAGCTGTTTTTT. Translated: CASSFMDGLNTGELFF. Full variable domain (outside the CDR3, taken from reference TRBV5-5 and TRBJ2-2): DAGVTQSPTHLIKTRGQQVTLRCSPISGHKSVSWYQQVLGQGPQFIFQYYEKEERGRGNFPDRFSARQFPNYSSELNVNALLLGDSALYLCASSFMDGLNTGELFFGEGSRLTVL.